The 24 T cell receptor beta chains below were found in one sample sequenced in a study of CD8+ T cells in alopecia areata. The authors extracted RNA and reverse transcribed it into cDNA as the sequencing template. Libraries were prepared by immunoSEQ multiplex PCR; TCRdb keeps only in-frame clonotypes and omits some of them. The repertoire holds about 97,000 clones, with 41% as singletons. The sample was CD4+ T cells sorted from blood. These receptors originate from a human donor with alopecia areata.

This chain connects TRBV7-2 to TRBJ1-2; 7 nucleotides match TRBD1. The CDR3 has 16 residues. The V and J ends lost 1 base and 4 bases, in that order; junction bases with no gene match: 9. Germline CDR1 is SGHTA and CDR2 is FQGNSA. The CDR3 DNA is TGTGCCAGCAGCTTAGTTCCCCGGGACAGACCCTATGGCTACACCTTC. This gives the protein CASSLVPRDRPYGYTF.

This clone was recorded a few times. This chain links TRBV9 with TRBJ2-4; 9 bases are shared with TRBD2. The V gene's germline CDR1 is SGDLS and CDR2 YYNGEE. Trimming at V came to 4 bases and at J to 6 bases, leaving 14 bases not matched to a gene. The CDR3 contains 17 residues. CDR3 in DNA: TGTGCCAGCAGCCCGGAGGGTAGCGGGGGCGTTGGAAACATTCAGTACTTC. Translated, it gives CASSPEGSGGVGNIQYF. Based on the CDR3 plus reference TRBV9 and TRBJ2-4, the full variable domain is DSGVTQTPKHLITATGQRVTLRCSPRSGDLSVYWYQQSLDQGLQFLIQYYNGEERAKGNILERFSAQQFPDLHSELNLSSLELGDSALYFCASSPEGSGGVGNIQYFGAGTRLSVL.

The rearrangement links TRBV6-5 to TRBJ2-7, with D tentatively TRBD2 (5 bases). Between the trimmed V and J ends, which lost 0 bases and 3 bases, there was a span of 12 bases. This CDR3 comprises 15 residues. CDR1 is MNHEY and CDR2 is SVGAGI in the germline V gene. The CDR3 protein is CASSYSTAAIYEQYF. The CDR3 nucleotides are TGTGCCAGCAGTTACTCTACAGCGGCCATCTACGAGCAGTACTTC.

J is TRBJ2-3 and V is TRBV20-1; tentative D call: TRBD2 (5 bases). The V and J ends lost 7 bases and 6 bases respectively, with 11 bases between them. CDR3 size: 11 residues. Germline V gene lookup returns CDR1 DFQATT and CDR2 SNEGSKA (reference sequence). The CDR3 nucleotides read TGCAGTGGGGAGCTGGCGGATACGCAGTATTTT. This encodes CSGELADTQYF.

The rearrangement uses TRBV10-2 and TRBJ1-1, with unresolved D. The V gene lost 9 bases and the J gene lost 2 bases, with 10 bases spanning the gap. The CDR3 extends over 12 amino acids. Per the germline V gene, CDR1 is WSHSY and CDR2 is SAAADI. The CDR3 region has the DNA TGCGCCAGTAGAGAGGGAAACACTGAAGCTTTCTTT. It yields the protein CASREGNTEAFF.

V gene TRBV5-1 combines with J gene TRBJ2-7; a weak D match, TRBD2 (6 bases). The germline V gene has CDR1 SGHRS and CDR2 YFSETQ. V was cut by 3 bases and J by 0 bases, with 13 bases left in between. The CDR3 runs 15 residues. The CDR3 DNA reads as TGCGCCAGCAGCTCCGGACGGGGGATCTCCTACGAGCAGTACTTC. This codes for CASSSGRGISYEQYF.

This clone was seen just once. The V gene is TRBV2, the J gene TRBJ1-2; possibly TRBD1 for D (6 bases). The length of the CDR3 is 13 residues. Germline CDR1 reads SNHLY; CDR2 reads FYNNEI. V shed 5 bases and J shed 8 bases, with 15 bases lying between them. The CDR3 is CASSKQGLGGYTF. CDR3 coding DNA: TGTGCCAGCAGTAAACAGGGATTGGGCGGCTACACCTTC.

This chain uses TRBV15 with TRBJ2-1; D possibly corresponds to TRBD2 (6 bases). The CDR3 has 14 amino acids. Germline lookup yields CDR1 LNHNV and CDR2 YYDKDF (reference sequence). Trimming cost V 6 bases and J 4 bases, with 13 bases left between them. Here the CDR3 DNA reads TGTGCCACCAGAACTCCCGGGGGTTACAATGAGCAGTTCTTC. Protein sequence: CATRTPGGYNEQFF. Together with reference TRBV15 and TRBJ2-1, the CDR3 gives the full variable domain: DAMVIQNPRYQVTQFGKPVTLSCSQTLNHNVMYWYQQKSSQAPKLLFHYYDKDFNNEADTPDNFQSRRPNTSFCFLDIRSPGLGDTAMYLCATRTPGGYNEQFFGPGTRLTVL.

This chain links TRBV2 with TRBJ2-7; 9 bases fit TRBD1. Per the germline V gene, CDR1 is SNHLY and CDR2 is FYNNEI. J gave up 1 base and V 4 bases, and 5 bases lay outside the gene matches. This CDR3 comprises 15 residues. As DNA, the CDR3 is TGTGCCAGCAGTGGGGGACAGGGTGTTTCCTACGAGCAGTACTTC. It codes for CASSGGQGVSYEQYF.

The chain has TRBV18 and TRBJ2-5, with a tentative D call TRBD1 (6 bases). Germline V gene sequence: CDR1 KGHSH, CDR2 LQKENI. The CDR3 spans 14 residues. Trimming took off 4 bases at V and 1 base at J, with 10 bases between the two ends. The DNA for the CDR3 is TGTGCCAGCTCACTCGGACAGATCCAAGAGACCCAGTACTTC. Translation: CASSLGQIQETQYF.

This clone was seen ten or more times. J is TRBJ2-1 and V is TRBV28; 8 bases are a match to TRBD1. CDR1 is MDHEN and CDR2 is SYDVKM in the germline V gene. This CDR3 region has 16 residues. The junction had 5 bases not matched to a gene; V was cut back by 4 bases and J by 0 bases. The CDR3 DNA sequence: TGTGCCAGCAGTTCGACAGGGGCGAGCTCCTACAATGAGCAGTTCTTC. Its protein product is CASSSTGASSYNEQFF.

V and J are TRBV30 and TRBJ1-3; D is uncertain. There are 14 residues in the CDR3. Germline V gives CDR1 GTSNPN, CDR2 SVGIG (reference sequence). Trimming shortened V by 4 bases and J by 9 bases, and 19 bases separated the two germline ends. This CDR3 is CAWTSLKGKGTIYF. The CDR3 DNA reads as TGTGCCTGGACTTCCTTGAAGGGAAAGGGCACCATATATTTT.

CDR3 coding DNA: TGTGCCAGCAGTAACCCCTCCGGAGCGGGGGACGAGCAGTACTTC. It translates to CASSNPSGAGDEQYF. This sequence joins TRBV2 and TRBJ2-7; 8 bases agree with TRBD2. The ends lost 5 bases at V and 5 bases at J; junction bases unmatched: 11. The CDR3 runs to 15 residues. Germline CDR1 is SNHLY and CDR2 is FYNNEI. The whole variable domain, remainder taken from reference TRBV2 and TRBJ2-7, is EPEVTQTPSHQVTQMGQEVILRCVPISNHLYFYWYRQILGQKVEFLVSFYNNEISEKSEIFDDQFSVERPDGSNFTLKIRSTKLEDSAMYFCASSNPSGAGDEQYFGPGTRLTVT.

The rearrangement links TRBV4-1 to TRBJ2-6; D is ambiguous. Germline loops: CDR1 MGHRA, CDR2 YSYEKL. Trimming cost V 1 base and J 0 bases, with 7 bases left between them. This CDR3 is built from 16 residues. CDR3 coding DNA: TGCGCCAGCAGCCAAGGGCCGAGCTCTGGGGCCAACGTCCTGACTTTC. Its protein product is CASSQGPSSGANVLTF.

This clone was recorded only once. CDR3 coding DNA: TGCGCCAGCAGCTTGGAGGTTAGCGGGAGTGACAATACGCAGTATTTT. Protein product: CASSLEVSGSDNTQYF. The chain carries TRBV5-1 and TRBJ2-3, with 9 nucleotides matching TRBD2. The junction had 9 bases not matched to a gene; V was cut back by 0 bases and J by 7 bases. CDR3 length: 16 residues. The germline gives CDR1 SGHRS, CDR2 YFSETQ.

The CDR3 reads CSVGHNEQFF. The CDR3 region has the DNA TGCAGCGTCGGACACAATGAGCAGTTCTTC. V gene TRBV29-1 combines with J gene TRBJ2-1, with no clear D. V gave up 6 bases and J gave up 5 bases, with 5 bases separating them. This CDR3 region has 10 residues. CDR1 is SQVTM, CDR2 ANQGSEA, per germline.

This clone came up a few times. V and J are TRBV18 and TRBJ2-6; D is undetermined. The ends were cut back, 3 bases at V and 4 bases at J, with 7 bases in the middle. CDR1 and CDR2 (germline): KGHSH, LQKENI. The CDR3 has 14 residues. In DNA, the CDR3 is TGTGCCAGCTCACCCTTTATCGGGGCCAACGTCCTGACTTTC. The encoded protein is CASSPFIGANVLTF.

This clone occurred a few times. This chain links TRBV7-2 with TRBJ2-1, with 9 bases lining up with TRBD2. Germline assignment: CDR1 SGHTA and CDR2 FQGNSA. Trimming cost V 4 bases and J 7 bases; bases outside gene matches: 8. This CDR3 contains 15 residues. The CDR3 sequence: CASSSPGTSRNEQFF. DNA for the CDR3: TGTGCCAGCAGCTCTCCCGGGACTAGCAGGAATGAGCAGTTCTTC.

This clone was detected only a few times. CDR3 DNA: TGTGCCAGCTCAAGGGACAGGGGAAGCTACGAGCAGTACTTC. Translated, it gives CASSRDRGSYEQYF. V usage is TRBV18 and J usage is TRBJ2-7; 10 nucleotides match TRBD1. From germline, CDR1 is KGHSH and CDR2 LQKENI. The J segment lost 3 bases and the V segment lost 5 bases, leaving 4 bases of the junction unmatched. There are 14 residues in the CDR3. Based on the CDR3 plus reference TRBV18 and TRBJ2-7, the full variable domain is NAGVMQNPRHLVRRRGQEARLRCSPMKGHSHVYWYRQLPEEGLKFMVYLQKENIIDESGMPKERFSAEFPKEGPSILRIQQVVRGDSAAYFCASSRDRGSYEQYFGPGTRLTVT.

This clone was picked up a small number of times. The V gene is TRBV28, the J gene TRBJ1-5; 8 bases map to TRBD1. The V gene's germline CDR1 is MDHEN and CDR2 SYDVKM. Trimming took 8 bases from V and 3 from J; bases not matched to a gene: 3. The CDR3 is 13 residues long. CDR3 region: CASQGADNQPQHF. The CDR3 coding sequence is TGTGCCAGCCAGGGGGCGGACAATCAGCCCCAGCATTTT.

The V and J genes are TRBV28 and TRBJ1-2; D is undetermined. CDR3 length: 13 amino acids. Germline CDR1 reads MDHEN; CDR2 reads SYDVKM. The germline V and J ends were trimmed by 3 bases and 0 bases, with 5 bases remaining between them. The CDR3 protein is CASSFGANYGYTF. CDR3 nucleotide sequence: TGTGCCAGCAGTTTCGGGGCTAACTATGGCTACACCTTC.

The chain recombines TRBV7-2 with TRBJ2-7; TRBD1 matches 11 bases. The CDR3 sequence is 16 residues long. The trim removed 7 bases at V and 4 bases at J, leaving 12 bases unmatched. Germline V gives CDR1 SGHTA, CDR2 FQGNSA. The CDR3 spells CASNPSSGTGGYEQYF. The CDR3 DNA follows: TGTGCCAGCAACCCATCTTCCGGGACAGGGGGTTACGAGCAGTACTTC.

The CDR3 is CASSEGYGYTF. The DNA of the CDR3 is TGTGCCAGCAGTGAAGGGTATGGCTACACCTTC. This chain links TRBV2 with TRBJ1-2; D is unresolved. Deletions cut 1 base from V and 5 bases from J, with 2 bases between. The CDR3 contains 11 residues. In germline, CDR1 is SNHLY, CDR2 FYNNEI.

The rearrangement links TRBV29-1 to TRBJ2-7; D remains unclear. The CDR3 spans 13 residues. Germline CDR1 reads SQVTM; CDR2 reads ANQGSEA. Trimming cost V 7 bases and J 2 bases, with 15 bases left between them. Written as DNA, the CDR3 is TGCAGCGCCCGGGTTTCCGCAACCTACGAGCAGTACTTC. It yields the protein CSARVSATYEQYF.